The clone carrying this TCR beta chain was recorded a few times. Unmatched junction bases numbered 2, after V lost 5 bases and J lost 5 bases. CDR1 is SGHTA and CDR2 is FQGTGA in the germline V gene. The CDR3 sequence is 13 residues long. The data belong to a study of control samples from healthy donors and cancer patients. Assay: immunoSEQ multiplex PCR; the TCRdb copy retains only in-frame clones and omits some. The sample holds over 200,000 clones, around 80% seen once. Material for sequencing was PBMCs. The sequence derives from a woman aged 55-70 years with lung cancer. The J gene is TRBJ1-1, the V gene TRBV7-3, with 10 bases aligning to TRBD1. The CDR3 region has the DNA TGTGCCAGCAGCCCGGGACAGGGGACTGAAGCTTTCTTT. Encoded protein: CASSPGQGTEAFF.